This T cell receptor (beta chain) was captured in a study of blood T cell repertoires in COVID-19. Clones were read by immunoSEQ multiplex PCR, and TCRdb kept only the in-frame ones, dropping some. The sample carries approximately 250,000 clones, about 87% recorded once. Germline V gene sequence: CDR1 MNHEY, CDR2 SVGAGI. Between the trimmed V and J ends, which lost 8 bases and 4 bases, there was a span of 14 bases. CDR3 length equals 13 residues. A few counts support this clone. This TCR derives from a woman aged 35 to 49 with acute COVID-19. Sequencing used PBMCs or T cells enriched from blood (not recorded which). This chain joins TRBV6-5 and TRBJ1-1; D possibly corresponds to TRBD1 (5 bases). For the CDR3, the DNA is TGTGCCAGCGGGGCAGGAACTTCCACTGAAGCTTTCTTT. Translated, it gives CASGAGTSTEAFF.